Below are 25 T cell receptor beta chains sequenced from a single sample in a study of T-cell reconstitution after alpha-beta-depleted transplantation in children. The authors prepared the TCRbeta library with unique molecular identifiers. TCRdb analysed the PCR reads with MiXCR anew, one entry per CDR3 protein. Among hundreds of thousands of distinct CDR3 sequences listed, approximately 29% were seen once. The sample consisted of PBMCs from the stem cell graft donor, taken from the stem cell graft. Receptors were obtained from a human donor who donated a stem cell graft to a child with aplastic anemia.

The chain carries TRBV7-2 and TRBJ1-1, with D possibly matching TRBD1 (6 bases). The germline V gene has CDR1 SGHTA and CDR2 FQGNSA. CDR3 length: 13 residues. V was trimmed by 5 bases and J by 6 bases, leaving 13 bases between them. The CDR3 DNA reads as TGTGCCAGCAGCAAGCAGGGGTTCGCTGAAGCTTTCTTT. Translation: CASSKQGFAEAFF.

This clonotype was seen a handful of times. V and J are TRBV20-1 and TRBJ2-1; weak D call: TRBD2 (6 bases). CDR1 DFQATT and CDR2 SNEGSKA come from the germline V gene (reference sequence). Trimming stripped 5 bases from V and 2 bases from J, with 16 bases between. CDR3 length: 15 amino acids. The CDR3 DNA follows: TGCAGTGCTGCCCTAGGTAGCGGAGCCTACAATGAGCAGTTCTTC. Protein sequence: CSAALGSGAYNEQFF.

CDR3 sequence (DNA): TGCAGCGTTGGGCCTAAGCTGGGAGAGACCCAGTACTTC. It yields the protein CSVGPKLGETQYF. The genes are TRBV29-1 and TRBJ2-5, with no clear D. This CDR3 has 13 residues. Trimming stripped 4 bases from V and 4 bases from J, with 13 bases between. The germline CDR1 and CDR2 sequences are SQVTM and ANQGSEA.

In its sample, this clonotype was seen a few times. The CDR3 nucleotides read TGTGCCAGCAGCTTGGTGGGCATAGGGGACAATGAGCAGTTCTTC. It encodes CASSLVGIGDNEQFF. The rearrangement uses TRBV5-4 and TRBJ2-1; tentatively, D is TRBD1 (5 bases). The V gene lost 0 bases and the J gene lost 5 bases, with 12 bases spanning the gap. Germline CDR1 is SGHNT and CDR2 is YYREEE (reference sequence). The CDR3 length is 15 residues.

The chain has TRBV7-2 and TRBJ1-2; 7 bases fit TRBD1. The CDR3 extends over 14 amino acids. Germline V CDR1 and CDR2: SGHTA, FQGNSA. V shed 5 bases, J shed 8 bases, and the junction held 11 bases outside the gene matches. The CDR3 spells CASSVPGTVRGYTF. CDR3 nucleotides: TGTGCCAGCAGCGTTCCGGGGACAGTGAGGGGCTACACCTTC.

This clonotype was detected only a few times. The chain joins TRBV4-3 to TRBJ2-7; D ambiguous. The CDR3 extends over 12 amino acids. V was trimmed by 0 bases and J by 7 bases, leaving 7 bases between them. Germline V gene sequence: CDR1 LGHNA, CDR2 YSLEER. CDR3 DNA sequence: TGCGCCAGCAGCCAAGATCGCAGGGAGCAGTACTTC. Translating it yields CASSQDRREQYF.

The table lists this clonotype with many counts. The rearrangement links TRBV5-1 to TRBJ2-1; maybe TRBD1 (8 bases). Germline V lookup: CDR1 SGHRS, CDR2 YFSETQ. The CDR3 has 18 amino acids. The V and J ends lost 0 bases and 8 bases respectively, with 24 bases between them. The CDR3 coding sequence is TGCGCCAGCAGCTTGGCCTCCCGGACAGGGAGGGGCATTGATGAGCAGTTCTTC. Its translation is CASSLASRTGRGIDEQFF.

The chain couples TRBV20-1 to TRBJ2-1; D possibly matches TRBD1 or TRBD2 (7 bases each). Per germline, CDR1 DFQATT and CDR2 SNEGSKA (reference sequence). The CDR3 has 15 residues. V was trimmed by 6 bases and J by 0 bases, leaving 15 bases between them. The CDR3 here is CSAKSGTDSYNEQFF. The CDR3 nucleotides are TGCAGTGCAAAGAGCGGGACAGACTCCTACAATGAGCAGTTCTTC.

This clonotype was seen just once. The CDR3 spells CASSHHGRGTGTEAFF. In nucleotides, the CDR3 is TGTGCCAGCAGCCACCATGGGCGGGGGACGGGGACTGAAGCTTTCTTT. The chain has TRBV7-9 and TRBJ1-1; a possible D gene is TRBD1 (5 bases). Germline CDR1 SEHNR, CDR2 FQNEAQ (reference sequence). V was shortened by 5 bases and J by 5 bases, with 21 bases between the two germline ends. CDR3 length: 16 amino acids. The full variable domain, with the rest looked up from reference TRBV7-9 and TRBJ1-1, is DTGVSQNPRHKITKRGQNVTFRCDPISEHNRLYWYRQTLGQGPEFLTYFQNEAQLEKSRLLSDRFSAERPKGSFSTLEIQRTEQGDSAMYLCASSHHGRGTGTEAFFGQGTRLTVV.

The chain is built from TRBV12-3 or TRBV12-4 and TRBJ2-4; D is possibly TRBD1 or TRBD2 (5 bases each). Deletions cut 5 bases from V and 0 bases from J, with 20 bases between. The CDR3 extends over 18 amino acids. CDR3 protein: CASSASGARVLAKNIQYF. Here the CDR3 DNA reads TGTGCCAGCAGTGCGTCCGGGGCCAGAGTTCTAGCCAAAAACATTCAGTACTTC.

This clonotype has only a few counts. The chain links TRBV13 to TRBJ2-3, with 7 bases lining up with TRBD2. Germline loops: CDR1 PRHDT, CDR2 FYEKMQ (reference sequence). This CDR3 is built from 16 residues. The V segment lost 2 bases and the J segment 0 bases; nucleotides outside the gene matches: 5. CDR3 protein: CASSLQASGSTDTQYF. The CDR3 DNA is TGTGCCAGCAGCTTACAAGCTAGCGGAAGCACAGATACGCAGTATTTT.

CDR3 sequence reads: CSVLGQGARTGYTF. The CDR3 coding sequence is TGCAGCGTTCTGGGACAGGGGGCGCGTACGGGCTACACCTTC. The chain combines TRBV29-1 with TRBJ1-2, with 12 bases that match TRBD1. V shed 5 bases, J shed 8 bases, and the junction held 9 bases outside the gene matches. Germline lookup yields CDR1 SQVTM and CDR2 ANQGSEA. The CDR3 loop spans 14 amino acids.

A few counts support this clonotype. The chain employs TRBV6-5 and TRBJ1-1, with D hard to call. Germline V gene lookup returns CDR1 MNHEY and CDR2 SVGAGI. Trimming left V 0 bases short and J 0 bases short, with 8 bases between. This CDR3 has 15 amino acids. The CDR3, as DNA: TGTGCCAGCAGTTACTCCTTCAGGATGAACACTGAAGCTTTCTTT. This codes for CASSYSFRMNTEAFF.

The chain combines TRBV9 with TRBJ2-7; maybe TRBD1 (7 bases). CDR3 size: 13 residues. Germline V gene sequence: CDR1 SGDLS, CDR2 YYNGEE. The V and J ends lost 3 bases and 6 bases respectively, with 13 bases between them. The CDR3 is CASSGRGAGEQYF. CDR3 bases: TGTGCCAGCAGCGGCAGGGGGGCCGGCGAGCAGTACTTC.

This clonotype turned up a few times. The chain couples TRBV18 to TRBJ2-7; D may correspond to TRBD1 or TRBD2 (5 bases each). The CDR3 totals 14 residues. V lost 5 bases and J 0 bases, leaving 11 bases between the germline ends. In germline, CDR1 is KGHSH, CDR2 LQKENI. The CDR3 is CASSVGATSYEQYF. In DNA, the CDR3 is TGTGCCAGCTCAGTCGGGGCGACCTCCTACGAGCAGTACTTC.

CDR3 bases: TGTGCCAGTAGTACCGGGACAGGGGTGGAAAAACTGTTTTTT. Translation gives CASSTGTGVEKLFF. The chain employs TRBV19 and TRBJ1-4, with 10 bases lining up with TRBD1. Looked up from germline, CDR1 is LNHDA and CDR2 is SQIVND (reference sequence). Losses at the gene ends were 4 bases for V and 8 bases for J; bases not matched to a gene: 4. The CDR3 totals 14 residues. Full variable domain (missing parts from reference TRBV19 and TRBJ1-4): DGGITQSPKYLFRKEGQNVTLSCEQNLNHDAMYWYRQDPGQGLRLIYYSQIVNDFQKGDIAEGYSVSREKKESFPLTVTSAQKNPTAFYLCASSTGTGVEKLFFGSGTQLSVL.

This chain uses TRBV6-5 with TRBJ2-2; TRBD1 is a possible D gene (5 bases). The length of the CDR3 is 19 residues. The germline V gene encodes CDR1 MNHEY and CDR2 SVGAGI. V lost 2 bases, J lost 3 bases, and 22 bases lay in between. The CDR3 coding sequence is TGTGCCAGCAGTTACGCCCCAGAAGGACGGAAAGGGGACACCGGGGAGCTGTTTTTT. This gives the protein CASSYAPEGRKGDTGELFF.

The chain is built from TRBV19 and TRBJ1-1, with D tentatively TRBD1 (5 bases). V lost 2 bases to trimming and J lost 0 bases, with 7 bases between them. Germline V CDR1 and CDR2: LNHDA, SQIVND (reference sequence). The CDR3 extends over 14 amino acids. In DNA, the CDR3 is TGTGCCAGTAGTATACAGGGCATGAACACTGAAGCTTTCTTT. Its protein is CASSIQGMNTEAFF.

In this sample, this clonotype turned up a few times. This chain uses TRBV12-3 or TRBV12-4 with TRBJ1-2, with D perhaps TRBD1 (5 bases). Trimming pared 4 bases from V and 4 bases from J, leaving 10 bases between. This CDR3 has 13 amino acids. In nucleotides, the CDR3 is TGTGCCAGCAGTTACAGGTCCTTCTATGGCTACACCTTC. It yields the protein CASSYRSFYGYTF.

The chain carries TRBV12-3 or TRBV12-4 and TRBJ1-5; D perhaps matches TRBD1 (5 bases). The V end lost 6 bases, the J end lost 2 bases, and 17 bases lay between the germline ends. The CDR3 totals 16 residues. CDR3 coding DNA: TGTGCCAGCAGCATGGGAGGGAGGGGCGGCAATCAGCCCCAGCATTTT. As protein: CASSMGGRGGNQPQHF.

The DNA of the CDR3 is TGTGCCAGCAGCTTAGTGGGACGGCAGGGGACCGGGGAGCTGTTTTTT. It encodes CASSLVGRQGTGELFF. The J gene is TRBJ2-2, the V gene TRBV7-9; possibly TRBD1 for D (6 bases). Germline-derived CDR1 and CDR2 are SEHNR and FQNEAQ (reference sequence). Between the trimmed V and J ends, which lost 1 base and 5 bases, there was a span of 14 bases. The CDR3 consists of 16 residues.

The rearrangement uses TRBV12-3 or TRBV12-4 and TRBJ1-2; the D gene is possibly TRBD1 (6 bases). The V end was cut by 3 bases, the J end by 6 bases, with 26 bases between. There are 18 residues in the CDR3. CDR3 region: CASSLRSLGQGLRNGYTF. The DNA of the CDR3 is TGTGCCAGCAGTTTGAGGTCTCTGGGACAAGGGCTAAGGAATGGCTACACCTTC.

The genes are TRBV29-1 and TRBJ1-1, with TRBD1 as a possible D gene (6 bases). In germline, CDR1 is SQVTM, CDR2 ANQGSEA. Trimming removed 4 bases from V and 7 bases from J, with 13 bases in between. The CDR3 loop spans 12 amino acids. CDR3 sequence (DNA): TGCAGCGTTGTAGAGACAGGATTTGAAGCTTTCTTT. It translates to CSVVETGFEAFF.

This clonotype showed up just a few times. The genes are TRBV10-3 and TRBJ2-7; D unresolved. The germline V and J ends were trimmed by 10 bases and 2 bases, with 12 bases remaining between them. The CDR3 is 12 residues long. Germline assignment: CDR1 ENHRY and CDR2 SYGVKD. In nucleotides, the CDR3 is TGTGCCAGCGGAGAGCTCCCCTACGAGCAGTACTTC. Translation: CASGELPYEQYF.

This clonotype was counted between two and nine times. The chain carries TRBV12-3 or TRBV12-4 and TRBJ2-5; the match to TRBD1 covers 9 bases. The CDR3 covers 15 residues. After removal of 7 bases from V and 4 bases from J, the junction contained 10 bases not matched to a gene. The CDR3 DNA reads as TGTGCCAGCACCATCGGACCGGGACAGGGAGAGACCCAGTACTTC. Translating gives CASTIGPGQGETQYF.